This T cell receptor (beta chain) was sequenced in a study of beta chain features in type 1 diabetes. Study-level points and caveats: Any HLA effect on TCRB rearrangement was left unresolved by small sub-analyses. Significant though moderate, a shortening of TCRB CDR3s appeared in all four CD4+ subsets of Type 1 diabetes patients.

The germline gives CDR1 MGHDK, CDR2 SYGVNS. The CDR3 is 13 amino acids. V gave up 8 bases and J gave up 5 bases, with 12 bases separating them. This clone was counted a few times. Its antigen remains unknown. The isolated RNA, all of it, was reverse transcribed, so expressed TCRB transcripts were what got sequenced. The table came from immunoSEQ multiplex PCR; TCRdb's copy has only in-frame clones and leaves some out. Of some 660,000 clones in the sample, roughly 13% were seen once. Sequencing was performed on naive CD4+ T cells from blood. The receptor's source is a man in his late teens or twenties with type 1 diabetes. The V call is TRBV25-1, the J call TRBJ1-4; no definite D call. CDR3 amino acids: CASGGSGNEKLFF. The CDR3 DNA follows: TGTGCCAGCGGCGGGTCGGGGAATGAAAAACTGTTTTTT.